Included here is one T cell receptor (beta chain) sequence, with context. Its cognate antigen is unknown. The source of the sample is a study of blood T cells in healthy people across ages. For the second PCR, which ran for about 7 to 11 cycles, a sample-barcoded 5' primer and a J-beta primer mix were used. One entry per CDR3 protein results from TCRdb running MiXCR on the 5' RACE reads. This sample has over 1,500,000 distinct CDR3 sequences, with around half found just once. Study outcomes and limitations: Leaving the PBMCs unsorted stopped any conclusive comparison of naive versus antigen-experienced cells.

The specimen was blood. The TCR comes from a woman aged 40 to 55 in good health.

The CDR3 sequence is CSATRLAGTSTDTQYF. The CDR3 DNA reads TGCAGTGCTACCAGGCTGGCGGGGACTAGCACAGATACGCAGTATTTT. The chain recombines TRBV20-1 with TRBJ2-3; tentative D call: TRBD2 (6 bases). V was trimmed by 4 bases and J by 0 bases, leaving 17 bases between them. Germline loops: CDR1 DFQATT, CDR2 SNEGSKA (reference sequence). The CDR3 sequence is 16 residues long.